Following are 17 T cell receptor beta chains from one sample sequenced in a study of Graves' ophthalmopathy and Graves' hyperthyroidism. Amplified TCR beta CDR3 regions were obtained using RNA transcripts as template. The library came from an HTBI-primed first-round RT-PCR and a second-round multiplex PCR. TCRdb passed the multiplex PCR reads through MiXCR, listing each CDR3 protein once. The data show 350,000 to 450,000 distinct CDR3 sequences, with around 20% seen just once and around 3% held by the top ten. The sample comprised peripheral blood. These receptors all come from a woman aged 18-29 years with stable Graves' hyperthyroidism.

V gene TRBV5-1 combines with J gene TRBJ2-2; D is unresolved. The germline CDR1 and CDR2 sequences are SGHRS and YFSETQ. This CDR3 has 12 residues. V was cut by 5 bases and J by 6 bases, with 8 bases left in between. CDR3 bases: TGCGCCAGCAGTAGAAGGGCCGGGGAGCTGTTTTTT. Amino acids: CASSRRAGELFF.

This CDR3 is CASSQPRDSRTEAFF. CDR3 DNA sequence: TGCGCCAGCAGCCAACCCCGGGACAGCAGAACTGAAGCTTTCTTT. The rearrangement links TRBV4-1 to TRBJ1-1, with 7 bases aligning to TRBD1. The CDR3 length is 15 residues. V trimming: 2 bases; J trimming: 5 bases; junction bases outside the gene matches: 8. CDR1 is MGHRA, CDR2 YSYEKL, per germline.

This clonotype came up many times. V usage is TRBV7-9 and J usage is TRBJ2-7; D not resolved. Germline CDR1 reads SEHNR; CDR2 reads FQNEAQ (reference sequence). The CDR3 spans 13 residues. V shed 4 bases and J shed 4 bases, with 11 bases lying between them. This CDR3 is CASSSSKVYEQYF. CDR3 nucleotide sequence: TGTGCCAGCAGCTCGTCCAAGGTATACGAGCAGTACTTC.

This clonotype was seen at least ten times. The genes are TRBV5-1 and TRBJ1-2; no definite D call. The CDR3 contains 16 residues. V lost 5 bases and J 5 bases, leaving 22 bases between the germline ends. The V gene's germline CDR1 is SGHRS and CDR2 YFSETQ. The CDR3 DNA is TGCGCCAGCAGTCAGAGCCCGGGGTCGAGGGCATATGGCTACACCTTC. Translating it yields CASSQSPGSRAYGYTF. The full variable domain, rest sourced from reference TRBV5-1 and TRBJ1-2, is KAGVTQTPRYLIKTRGQQVTLSCSPISGHRSVSWYQQTPGQGLQFLFEYFSETQRNKGNFPGRFSGRQFSNSRSEMNVSTLELGDSALYLCASSQSPGSRAYGYTFGSGTRLTVV.

This clonotype was seen at least ten times. The chain employs TRBV27 and TRBJ2-5; 8 nucleotides align to TRBD1. This CDR3 comprises 16 residues. Trimming took 1 base from V and 2 from J; bases not matched to a gene: 6. Germline CDR1 is MNHEY and CDR2 is SMNVEV (reference sequence). The CDR3 DNA follows: TGTGCCAGCAGTTTATATCACGACAGGGGTCAAGAGACCCAGTACTTC. This gives the protein CASSLYHDRGQETQYF.

This clonotype was counted at least ten times. The rearrangement joins TRBV20-1 to TRBJ1-2; D call uncertain. This CDR3 comprises 12 residues. Trimming shortened V by 1 base and J by 4 bases, and 7 bases separated the two germline ends. Germline CDR1 reads DFQATT; CDR2 reads SNEGSKA (reference sequence). CDR3 nucleotide sequence: TGCAGTGCTAGAGGGTCGGGCTATGGCTACACCTTC. Protein sequence: CSARGSGYGYTF.

This clonotype was found many times. V is TRBV5-5 and J is TRBJ1-1; D gene unclear. This CDR3 is 14 amino acids long. Trimming shortened V by 0 bases and J by 1 base, and 7 bases separated the two germline ends. Germline V lookup: CDR1 SGHKS, CDR2 YYEKEE (reference sequence). In DNA form, the CDR3 reads TGTGCCAGCAGCTTGGGACATGCGAACACTGAAGCTTTCTTT. This encodes CASSLGHANTEAFF.

This clonotype was seen only a few times. V usage is TRBV10-1 and J usage is TRBJ2-3; D remains ambiguous. Trimming took 4 bases from V and 4 from J, leaving 9 bases between them. The germline CDR1 and CDR2 sequences are WNHNN and SYGVQD (reference sequence). The CDR3 sequence is 13 residues long. CDR3 DNA: TGCGCCAGCAGTGGAGCGCGCCCAGATACGCAGTATTTT. Encoded protein: CASSGARPDTQYF.

The rearrangement links TRBV28 to TRBJ1-1; possibly TRBD1 for D (6 bases). The V end was cut by 11 bases, the J end by 7 bases, with 20 bases between. The CDR3 has 13 residues. From germline, CDR1 is MDHEN and CDR2 SYDVKM. CDR3 in amino acids: CAGGEVGGDEAFF. Here the CDR3 DNA reads TGTGCCGGAGGGGAAGTAGGGGGGGATGAAGCTTTCTTT.

CDR3 sequence: CASSPSSQGGNTEAFF. The CDR3, as DNA: TGTGCCAGCAGCCCCTCGAGTCAGGGTGGGAACACTGAAGCTTTCTTT. The rearrangement links TRBV7-6 to TRBJ1-1; tentatively, D is TRBD1 (5 bases). Germline-derived CDR1 and CDR2 are SGHVS and FNYEAQ. V lost 5 bases, J lost 1 base, and 17 bases lay in between. This CDR3 has 16 amino acids.

The genes are TRBV27 and TRBJ1-5, with TRBD1 identical over 8 bases. This CDR3 is 15 amino acids long. V shed 6 bases and J 0 bases; nucleotides not matched to a gene: 4. The germline gives CDR1 MNHEY, CDR2 SMNVEV (reference sequence). CDR3 sequence reads: CASSRGPVSNQPQHF. CDR3 DNA: TGTGCCAGCAGCAGGGGGCCCGTTAGCAATCAGCCCCAGCATTTT.

This clonotype has at least ten counts. The chain joins TRBV11-1 to TRBJ1-1; 8 bases fit TRBD1. The CDR3 runs to 16 residues. V trimming: 3 bases; J trimming: 1 base; junction bases outside the gene matches: 7. Germline loops: CDR1 SGHAT, CDR2 FQDESV (reference sequence). The CDR3 protein is CASSLGGQGGNTEAFF. The CDR3 DNA sequence: TGTGCCAGCAGCTTGGGCGGACAGGGAGGGAACACTGAAGCTTTCTTT. Supplemented by reference TRBV11-1 and TRBJ1-1, the full variable domain reads EAEVAQSPRYKITEKSQAVAFWCDPISGHATLYWYRQILGQGPELLVQFQDESVVDDSQLPKDRFSAERLKGVDSTLKIQPAELGDSAMYLCASSLGGQGGNTEAFFGQGTRLTVV.

This chain uses TRBV7-2 with TRBJ1-1; D is unresolved. Between the trimmed V and J ends, which lost 9 bases and 0 bases, there was a span of 11 bases. There are 13 residues in the CDR3. Germline-derived CDR1 and CDR2 are SGHTA and FQGNSA. The CDR3 spells CASKQSMNTEAFF. In DNA form, the CDR3 reads TGTGCCAGTAAACAGAGCATGAACACTGAAGCTTTCTTT.

The table lists this clonotype with many counts. The chain is built from TRBV20-1 and TRBJ2-7; 9 bases align to TRBD2. CDR3 length equals 14 residues. Germline values: CDR1 DFQATT, CDR2 SNEGSKA (reference sequence). Losses at the gene ends were 3 bases for V and 4 bases for J; bases not matched to a gene: 7. The CDR3 coding sequence is TGCAGTGCTAGCGGCGCGGGAGGGAGGTACGAGCAGTACTTC. It translates to CSASGAGGRYEQYF.

This clonotype was observed many times. The V call is TRBV28, the J call TRBJ2-7; the D gene could be TRBD1 or TRBD2 (5 bases each). Germline V gives CDR1 MDHEN, CDR2 SYDVKM. This CDR3 region has 15 residues. Trimming stripped 8 bases from V and 7 bases from J, with 24 bases between. CDR3 loop: CASSLNVGRAGEQYF. As DNA, the CDR3 is TGTGCCAGCTCCTTAAACGTGGGACGGGCCGGGGAGCAGTACTTC.

This clonotype was seen a few times. The V and J genes are TRBV6-1 and TRBJ1-5; D is uncertain. V was trimmed by 3 bases and J by 6 bases, leaving 3 bases between them. This CDR3 has 11 residues. The V gene's germline CDR1 is MNHNS and CDR2 SASEGT. The chain's CDR3 is CASSDVQPQHF. The CDR3 DNA reads TGTGCCAGCAGTGACGTTCAGCCCCAGCATTTT.

This clonotype was picked up many times. This chain uses TRBV6-5 with TRBJ2-5; 7 bases are a match to TRBD2. The germline CDR1 and CDR2 sequences are MNHEY and SVGAGI. This CDR3 region has 17 residues. V dropped 5 bases and J dropped 5; count of bases not matched to a gene: 17. For the CDR3, the DNA is TGTGCCAGCAGTCGAGGATGGCTAGCCGGAGCGGGGGAGACCCAGTACTTC. Protein sequence: CASSRGWLAGAGETQYF.